A selection of T cell receptor beta chains follows, all from one sample in a study of cytomegalovirus exposure and HLA in healthy donors. Data came from immunoSEQ multiplex PCR; TCRdb stores just in-frame clones and leaves some out. The sample gives fewer than 200,000 clones, approximately 79% of which show up once; roughly 1.9% is in the top ten. The sample comprised PBMCs. The receptors originated from a man in his forties in good health and CMV-seronegative. Each CDR3 is given without its conserved first and last residue. Clone size, where shown, is once, few, many, or a class for clones that have expanded.

clone size	CDR3 length	V gene	CDR3 protein
.	17	TRBV27	ASSLGPSGRARSYRAQY
once	12	TRBV7-9	ASSLDQRTYEQY
once	12	TRBV7-9	ASRKGLDQETQY
.	11	TRBV30	AWETSYYNEQF
.	9	TRBV20-1	SARSSYEQY
once	16	TRBV27	ASFRTGRDSLMNTEAF
.	14	TRBV12-1	ASSFWAKVSDQPQH
.	20	TRBV9	ASSVVGGGFAGGQLSTDTQY
.	11	TRBV7-9	ASSLDDRDMRY
.	11	TRBV23-1	ASSQSPGTEAF
.	12	TRBV7-2	ASSIQGAGETQY
.	12	TRBV4-1	ASSPWVSGHEQY
.	14	TRBV7-2	ASSLVRRSSADTQY
.	11	TRBV7-9	ASSLAGGRGAY
.	13	TRBV11-2	ASSSDHRGWDEQY
.	12	TRBV13	ASSSGGANTEAF
.	15	TRBV6-1	ASSVRGASGNPYEQY
.	13	TRBV7-2	ASSLAGGPHNEQF
.	14	TRBV4-3	ASSQELASASYEQY
.	11	TRBV4-1	ASRRSGNYEQY
.	14	TRBV4-1	ASSQAGQGNYNEQF
few	13	TRBV4-1	ASSQGTQGTYEQY
.	12	TRBV19	ASSLQGPQETQY
.	11	TRBV6-1	ASSEGGVQPQH
.	12	TRBV7-2	ASSSNGLVYEQY
.	12	TRBV6-5	ASRRLAEAGELF
once	12	TRBV11-1	ASSNPGGFYEQY
.	13	TRBV6-5	ASSRERGWGNEQF
once	13	TRBV2	ASIQVAGLDNEQF
.	12	TRBV30	AWSERGLVREQY
.	11	TRBV5-1	ASRGTGQEPQH
.	9	TRBV19	ASGPGQAQF
.	12	TRBV6-4	ASKASGSSYEQY